This T cell receptor (beta chain) emerged from a study of blood T cell repertoires in COVID-19. About the study: In each case, the material was cDNA or gDNA derived from T cells, B-cell-depleted T cells, or PBMCs.

The CDR3 sequence is 14 residues long. Looked up from germline, CDR1 is SGHTA and CDR2 is FQGNSA. Trimming pared 2 bases from V and 7 bases from J, leaving 12 bases between. The protocol was immunoSEQ multiplex PCR, while the TCRdb copy is restricted to in-frame clones and leaves out a portion. The sample comprises 390,000 or so clones, more than 70% of which are singletons, and approximately 3% rests with the top ten. The sequence derives from a woman aged 25 to 45 with COVID-19, enrolled during active disease. The chain joins TRBV7-2 to TRBJ2-1; possibly TRBD2 for D (5 bases). The source material was peripheral blood. Here the CDR3 reads CASSLILAGNEQFF. CDR3 DNA sequence: TGTGCCAGCAGCTTAATCCTAGCTGGGAATGAGCAGTTCTTC.